The TCR beta chain under discussion was sequenced for a study of human T cells and chemical hapten exposure. TCRdb re-called the RACE reads with MiXCR, one entry per CDR3 protein. The sample carries about 70,000 distinct CDR3 sequences, 8.5% recorded once. Sample time point: patch test 2, 6 weeks after DPC sensitization. The treatment here: therapeutic diphenylcyclopropenone sensitization with weekly scalp DPC. This clonotype was detected many times. There are 14 residues in the CDR3. Germline CDR1 reads SGHKS; CDR2 reads YYEKEE (reference sequence). Trimming pared 3 bases from V and 7 bases from J, leaving 11 bases between.

Sequenced here: whole blood, sampled in connection with sensitization to the hapten diphenylcyclopropenone (DPC). The rearrangement links TRBV5-5 to TRBJ1-6, with a tentative D call TRBD1 (6 bases). This receptor was identified in a woman aged 50 to 60 with alopecia areata. Some clones in this sample may be carry-over from other donors' samples. As DNA, the CDR3 is TGTGCCAGCAGCTCCGGACAGATAAATTCACCCCTCCACTTT. It translates to CASSSGQINSPLHF.